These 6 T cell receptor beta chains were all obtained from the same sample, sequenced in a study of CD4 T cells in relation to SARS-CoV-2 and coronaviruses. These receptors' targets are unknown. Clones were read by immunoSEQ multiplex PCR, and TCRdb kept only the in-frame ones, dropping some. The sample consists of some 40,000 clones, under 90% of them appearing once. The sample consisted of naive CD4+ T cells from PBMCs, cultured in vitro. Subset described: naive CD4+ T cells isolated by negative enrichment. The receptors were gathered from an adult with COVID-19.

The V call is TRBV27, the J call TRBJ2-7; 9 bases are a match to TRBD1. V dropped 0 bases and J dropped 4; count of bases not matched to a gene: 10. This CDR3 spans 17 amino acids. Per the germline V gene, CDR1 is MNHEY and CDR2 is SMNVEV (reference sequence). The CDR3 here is CASSLSSKGTGRYEQYF. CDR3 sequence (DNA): TGTGCCAGCAGTTTATCGAGTAAAGGGACAGGGCGGTACGAGCAGTACTTC.

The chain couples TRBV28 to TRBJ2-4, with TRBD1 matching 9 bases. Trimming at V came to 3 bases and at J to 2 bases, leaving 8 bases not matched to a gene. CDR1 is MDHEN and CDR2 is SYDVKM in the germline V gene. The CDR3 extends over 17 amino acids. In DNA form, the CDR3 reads TGTGCCAGCAGTTTGTTGGGACAGGGACCTTCCAAAAACATTCAGTACTTC. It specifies CASSLLGQGPSKNIQYF.

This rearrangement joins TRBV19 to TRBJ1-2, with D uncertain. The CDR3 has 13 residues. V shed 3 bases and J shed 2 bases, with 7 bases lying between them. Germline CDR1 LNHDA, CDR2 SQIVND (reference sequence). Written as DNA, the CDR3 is TGTGCCAGTAGTATCACGGGAAACTATGGCTACACCTTC. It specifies CASSITGNYGYTF.

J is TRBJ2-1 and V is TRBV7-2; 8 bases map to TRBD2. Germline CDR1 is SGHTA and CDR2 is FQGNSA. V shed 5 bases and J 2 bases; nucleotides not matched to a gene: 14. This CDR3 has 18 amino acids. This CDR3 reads CASSRPAQRETTYNEQFF. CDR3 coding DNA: TGTGCCAGCAGCCGCCCCGCCCAGCGGGAGACAACCTACAATGAGCAGTTCTTC. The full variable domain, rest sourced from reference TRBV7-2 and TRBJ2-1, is GAGVSQSPSNKVTEKGKDVELRCDPISGHTALYWYRQSLGQGLEFLIYFQGNSAPDKSGLPSDRFSAERTGGSVSTLTIQRTQQEDSAVYLCASSRPAQRETTYNEQFFGPGTRLTVL.

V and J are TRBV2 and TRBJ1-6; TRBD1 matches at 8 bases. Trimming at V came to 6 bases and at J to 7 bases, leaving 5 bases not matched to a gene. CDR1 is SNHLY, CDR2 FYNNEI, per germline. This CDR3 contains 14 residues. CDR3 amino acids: CASSDRGDNSPLHF. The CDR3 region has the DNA TGTGCCAGCAGCGACAGGGGAGACAATTCACCCCTCCACTTT.

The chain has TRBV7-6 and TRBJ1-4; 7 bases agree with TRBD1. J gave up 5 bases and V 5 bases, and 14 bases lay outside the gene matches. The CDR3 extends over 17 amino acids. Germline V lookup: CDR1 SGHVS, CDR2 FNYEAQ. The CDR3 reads CASSPLRTGARNEKLFF. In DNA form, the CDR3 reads TGTGCCAGCAGCCCCCTCCGGACAGGAGCTCGCAATGAAAAACTGTTTTTT. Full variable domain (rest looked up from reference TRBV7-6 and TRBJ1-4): GAGVSQSPRYKVTKRGQDVALRCDPISGHVSLYWYRQALGQGPEFLTYFNYEAQQDKSGLPNDRFSAERPEGSISTLTIQRTEQRDSAMYRCASSPLRTGARNEKLFFGSGTQLSVL.